This T cell receptor (beta chain) was documented in a study of cytomegalovirus exposure and HLA in healthy donors. Findings and limits, study-wide: Cytomegalovirus status was reportedly diagnosed by the classifier with high specificity and sensitivity.

PCR primers comprised 60 Vbeta and 13 Jbeta primers. Generated by immunoSEQ multiplex PCR, the TCRdb table keeps only in-frame clones and is missing some. The sample has about 110,000 clones; over 75% are singletons. This clone has a single count. Antigen specificity is unknown. The J segment lost 5 bases and the V segment lost 0 bases, leaving 8 bases of the junction unmatched. This CDR3 has 17 amino acids. CDR1 SGHAT and CDR2 FQNNGV come from the germline V gene. The sequenced sample consisted of PBMCs. The clonotype comes from a man between 60 and 75 years old in good health and CMV-seronegative. This chain uses TRBV11-2 with TRBJ2-5; 11 bases line up with TRBD1. This CDR3 reads CASSLDSGQGASETQYF. The CDR3 DNA reads as TGTGCCAGCAGCTTAGATAGCGGACAGGGGGCTAGTGAGACCCAGTACTTC.